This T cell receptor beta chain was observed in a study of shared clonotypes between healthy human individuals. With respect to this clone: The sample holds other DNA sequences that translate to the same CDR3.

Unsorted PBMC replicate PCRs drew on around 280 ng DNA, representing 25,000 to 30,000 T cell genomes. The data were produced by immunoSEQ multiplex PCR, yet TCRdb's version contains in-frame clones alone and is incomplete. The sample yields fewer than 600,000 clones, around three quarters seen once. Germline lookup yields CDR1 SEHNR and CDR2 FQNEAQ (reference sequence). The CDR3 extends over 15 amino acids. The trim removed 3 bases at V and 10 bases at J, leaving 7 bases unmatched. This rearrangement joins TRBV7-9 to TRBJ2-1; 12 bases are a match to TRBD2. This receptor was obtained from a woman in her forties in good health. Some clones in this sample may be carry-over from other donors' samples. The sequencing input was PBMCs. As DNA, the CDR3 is TGTGCCAGCAGCTTGGCTAGCGGGAGGGCCTTGGAGCAGTTCTTC. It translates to CASSLASGRALEQFF.